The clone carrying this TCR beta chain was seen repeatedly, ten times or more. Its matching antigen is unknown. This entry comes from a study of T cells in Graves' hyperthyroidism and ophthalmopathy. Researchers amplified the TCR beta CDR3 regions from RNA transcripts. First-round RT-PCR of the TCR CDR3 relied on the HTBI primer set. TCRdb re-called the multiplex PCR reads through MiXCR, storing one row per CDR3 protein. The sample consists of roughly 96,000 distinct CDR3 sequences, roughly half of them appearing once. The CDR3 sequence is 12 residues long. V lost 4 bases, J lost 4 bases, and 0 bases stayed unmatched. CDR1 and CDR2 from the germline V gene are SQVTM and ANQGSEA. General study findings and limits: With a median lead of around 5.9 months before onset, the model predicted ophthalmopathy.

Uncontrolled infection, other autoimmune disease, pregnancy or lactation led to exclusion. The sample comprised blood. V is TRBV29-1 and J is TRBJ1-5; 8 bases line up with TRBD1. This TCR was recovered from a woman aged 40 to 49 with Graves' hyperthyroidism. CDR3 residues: CSVGQGNQPQHF. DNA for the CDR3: TGCAGCGTTGGACAGGGGAATCAGCCCCAGCATTTT.